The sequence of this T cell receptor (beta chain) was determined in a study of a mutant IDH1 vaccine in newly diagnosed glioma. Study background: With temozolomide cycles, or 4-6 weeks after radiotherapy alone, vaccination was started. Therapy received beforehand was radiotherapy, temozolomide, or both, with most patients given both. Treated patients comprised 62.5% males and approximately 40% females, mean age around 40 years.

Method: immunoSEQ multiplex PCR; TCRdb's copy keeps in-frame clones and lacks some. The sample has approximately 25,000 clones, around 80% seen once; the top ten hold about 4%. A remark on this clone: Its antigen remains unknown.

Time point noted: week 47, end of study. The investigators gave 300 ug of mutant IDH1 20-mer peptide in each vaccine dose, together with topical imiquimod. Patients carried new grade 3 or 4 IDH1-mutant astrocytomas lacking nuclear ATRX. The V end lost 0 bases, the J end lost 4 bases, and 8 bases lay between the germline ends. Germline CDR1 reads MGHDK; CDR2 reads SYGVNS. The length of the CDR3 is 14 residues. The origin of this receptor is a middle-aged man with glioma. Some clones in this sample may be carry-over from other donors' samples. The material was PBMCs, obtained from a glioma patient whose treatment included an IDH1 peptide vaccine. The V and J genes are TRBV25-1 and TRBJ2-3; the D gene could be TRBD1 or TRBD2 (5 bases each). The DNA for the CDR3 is TGTGCCAGCAGTGAATACGGGGCCTCAGATACGCAGTATTTT. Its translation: CASSEYGASDTQYF.